Detailed here is one TCR beta chain. V lost 0 bases, J lost 0 bases, and 11 bases lay in between. Germline V lookup: CDR1 SGHAT, CDR2 FQNNGV. CDR3 length: 16 residues. The data belong to a study of Graves' ophthalmopathy and Graves' hyperthyroidism. Transcripts of RNA were the source for amplifying TCR beta CDR3 regions. HTBI primers were used in a first-round RT-PCR, which preceded a second-round multiplex PCR. Each CDR3 protein is one row after TCRdb ran MiXCR on the multiplex PCR reads. The table includes 600,000 to 700,000 distinct CDR3 sequences, roughly two fifths detected once. V is TRBV11-2 and J is TRBJ1-1; D is ambiguous. The source of this sequence is an adult man with Graves' ophthalmopathy. What was sequenced was peripheral blood. Here the CDR3 reads CASSLDDQVMNTEAFF. The CDR3, as DNA: TGTGCCAGCAGCTTAGATGACCAGGTAATGAACACTGAAGCTTTCTTT.